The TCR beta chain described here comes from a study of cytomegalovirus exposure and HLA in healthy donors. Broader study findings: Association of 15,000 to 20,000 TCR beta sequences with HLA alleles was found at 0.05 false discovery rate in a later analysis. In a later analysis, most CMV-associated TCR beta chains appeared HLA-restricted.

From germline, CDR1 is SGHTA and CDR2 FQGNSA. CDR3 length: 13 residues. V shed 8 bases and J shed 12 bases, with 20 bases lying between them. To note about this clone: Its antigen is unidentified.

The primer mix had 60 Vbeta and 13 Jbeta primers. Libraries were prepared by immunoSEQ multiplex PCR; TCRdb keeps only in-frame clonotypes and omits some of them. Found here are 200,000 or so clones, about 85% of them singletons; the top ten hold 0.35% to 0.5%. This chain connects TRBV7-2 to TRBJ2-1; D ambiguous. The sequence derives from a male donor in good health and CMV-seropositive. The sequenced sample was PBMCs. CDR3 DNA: TGTGCCAGCGAGCTTTTCGCCGGGTCTCTGCAGTTCTTC. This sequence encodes CASELFAGSLQFF.